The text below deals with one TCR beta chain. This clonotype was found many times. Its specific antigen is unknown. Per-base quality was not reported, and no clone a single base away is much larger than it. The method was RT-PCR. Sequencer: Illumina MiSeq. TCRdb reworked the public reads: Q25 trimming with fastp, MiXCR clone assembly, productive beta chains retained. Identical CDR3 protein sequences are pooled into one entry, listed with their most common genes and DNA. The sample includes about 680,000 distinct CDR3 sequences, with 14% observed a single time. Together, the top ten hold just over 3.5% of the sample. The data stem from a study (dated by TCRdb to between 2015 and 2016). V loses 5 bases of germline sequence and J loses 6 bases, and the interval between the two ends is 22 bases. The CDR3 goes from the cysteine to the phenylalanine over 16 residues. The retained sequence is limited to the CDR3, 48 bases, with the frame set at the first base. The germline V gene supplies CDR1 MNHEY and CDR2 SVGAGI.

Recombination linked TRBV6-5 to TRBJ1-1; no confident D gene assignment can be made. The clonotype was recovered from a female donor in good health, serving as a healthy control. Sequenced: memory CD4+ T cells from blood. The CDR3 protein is CASSPRRADLHPEAFF. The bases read TGTGCCAGCAGTCCGAGGAGGGCCGATTTACACCCTGAAGCTTTCTTT.